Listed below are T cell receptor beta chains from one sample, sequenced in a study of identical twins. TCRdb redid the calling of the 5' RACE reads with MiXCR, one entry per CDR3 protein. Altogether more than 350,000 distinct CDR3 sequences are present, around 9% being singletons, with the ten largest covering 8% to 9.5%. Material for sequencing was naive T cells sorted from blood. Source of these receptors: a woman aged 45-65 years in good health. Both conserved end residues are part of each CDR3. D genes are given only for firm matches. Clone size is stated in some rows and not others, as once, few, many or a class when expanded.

CDR3nt: TGTGCCAGCAGCCCTAGACTAGATGTAGAGACCCAGTACTTC
CDR3aa: CASSPRLDVETQYF
v_gene: TRBV7-8
abundance: once
d_gene: -
j_gene: TRBJ2-5

CDR3nt: TGCGCCAGCAGCTCAGAACCCGGGACAGGGTCGGGCTACACCTTC
CDR3aa: CASSSEPGTGSGYTF
v_gene: TRBV5-1
abundance: many
d_gene: TRBD1
j_gene: TRBJ1-2

CDR3nt: TGTGCCAGCAGCTTACAGGGGGCGCATGAGACCCAGTACTTC
CDR3aa: CASSLQGAHETQYF
v_gene: TRBV11-2
abundance: few
d_gene: TRBD1
j_gene: TRBJ2-5

CDR3nt: TGTGCCAGCAGCCAAGCGCTCCGGGGGGAGCTGTTTTTT
CDR3aa: CASSQALRGELFF
v_gene: TRBV14
abundance: many
d_gene: -
j_gene: TRBJ2-2

CDR3nt: TGCAGTGCGACCAGGCGTAAGGGGGCCAAAAACATTCAGTACTTC
CDR3aa: CSATRRKGAKNIQYF
v_gene: TRBV20-1
abundance: -
d_gene: -
j_gene: TRBJ2-4

CDR3nt: TGCGCCAGCAGCTTGGATCGACAGACCACAGATACGCAGTATTTT
CDR3aa: CASSLDRQTTDTQYF
v_gene: TRBV5-1
abundance: many
d_gene: -
j_gene: TRBJ2-3

CDR3nt: TGTGCCAGCAGCCAGGGAGGGTTTCATGAGCAGTTCTTC
CDR3aa: CASSQGGFHEQFF
v_gene: TRBV11-2
abundance: few
d_gene: TRBD2
j_gene: TRBJ2-1

CDR3nt: TGTGCCAGCAAACCCCAGGGACTGGCGAACACTGAAGCTTTCTTT
CDR3aa: CASKPQGLANTEAFF
v_gene: TRBV2
abundance: -
d_gene: -
j_gene: TRBJ1-1

CDR3nt: TGTGCCAGCAGCACGGACAGGGGGAAGTGGGAAAAACTGTTTTTT
CDR3aa: CASSTDRGKWEKLFF
v_gene: TRBV11-2
abundance: many
d_gene: TRBD1
j_gene: TRBJ1-4

CDR3nt: TGTGCCAGCAGCTCCCCAAGGACGGACACCTACGAGCAGTACTTC
CDR3aa: CASSSPRTDTYEQYF
v_gene: TRBV11-2
abundance: few
d_gene: -
j_gene: TRBJ2-7

CDR3nt: TGTGCCAGCAGCGAACCGGGACAGGGGGGCAATGAGCAGTTCTTC
CDR3aa: CASSEPGQGGNEQFF
v_gene: TRBV25-1
abundance: few
d_gene: TRBD1
j_gene: TRBJ2-1

CDR3nt: TGCAGCGCTAGGACTACACAATACACAGATACGCAGTATTTT
CDR3aa: CSARTTQYTDTQYF
v_gene: TRBV29-1
abundance: many
d_gene: -
j_gene: TRBJ2-3

CDR3nt: TGTGCCAGCAGGCCGACGGGACAACCGGACTCTGGGGCCAACGTCCTGACTTTC
CDR3aa: CASRPTGQPDSGANVLTF
v_gene: TRBV12-3/TRBV12-4
abundance: -
d_gene: -
j_gene: TRBJ2-6

CDR3nt: TGTGCCAGCAGTTTGTACAGCTCGAGGACTGAAGCTTTCTTT
CDR3aa: CASSLYSSRTEAFF
v_gene: TRBV12-3/TRBV12-4
abundance: -
d_gene: -
j_gene: TRBJ1-1

CDR3nt: TGTGCCATCAGTGATCAGGCCCTTTTCAATGAGCAGTTCTTC
CDR3aa: CAISDQALFNEQFF
v_gene: TRBV10-3
abundance: -
d_gene: -
j_gene: TRBJ2-1

CDR3nt: TGTGCCAGCAGTGATGACAGGGTTTTGAGTTCTGGGGCCAACGTCCTGACTTTC
CDR3aa: CASSDDRVLSSGANVLTF
v_gene: TRBV6-1
abundance: -
d_gene: TRBD1
j_gene: TRBJ2-6

CDR3nt: TGTGCCAGCAGCCCAGGGACTACAAGGGCCTACGAGCAGTACTTC
CDR3aa: CASSPGTTRAYEQYF
v_gene: TRBV9
abundance: -
d_gene: TRBD2
j_gene: TRBJ2-7

CDR3nt: TGCGCCAGCCGGCTAGACCTCCCCTCCTACGAGCAGTACTTC
CDR3aa: CASRLDLPSYEQYF
v_gene: TRBV5-1
abundance: -
d_gene: -
j_gene: TRBJ2-7

CDR3nt: TGCAGCGTGGGACTAGCGGGAGGTGATACGCAGTATTTT
CDR3aa: CSVGLAGGDTQYF
v_gene: TRBV29-1
abundance: many
d_gene: TRBD2
j_gene: TRBJ2-3

CDR3nt: TGTGCCAGCAGTTATGCCCGGCTTGGCTACACCTTC
CDR3aa: CASSYARLGYTF
v_gene: TRBV6-2/TRBV6-3
abundance: -
d_gene: -
j_gene: TRBJ1-2

CDR3nt: TGTGCCAGCAGTTATAGGACAGGGATAGCGGGGACAGATACGCAGTATTTT
CDR3aa: CASSYRTGIAGTDTQYF
v_gene: TRBV27
abundance: few
d_gene: -
j_gene: TRBJ2-3

CDR3nt: TGTGCCAGCAGTTTTAGTAATGAGCAGTTCTTC
CDR3aa: CASSFSNEQFF
v_gene: TRBV12-3/TRBV12-4
abundance: many
d_gene: -
j_gene: TRBJ2-1

CDR3nt: TGTGCCACCAGCGGTAATCAGGGGTATGAGCAGTTCTTC
CDR3aa: CATSGNQGYEQFF
v_gene: TRBV15
abundance: -
d_gene: -
j_gene: TRBJ2-1

CDR3nt: TGTGCCAGCAGTGAGCGACGGATTGGCTACACCTTC
CDR3aa: CASSERRIGYTF
v_gene: TRBV6-4
abundance: -
d_gene: -
j_gene: TRBJ1-2

CDR3nt: TGCAGTGGGGGGGCGGTGACCAAAAACATTCAGTACTTC
CDR3aa: CSGGAVTKNIQYF
v_gene: TRBV20-1
abundance: few
d_gene: -
j_gene: TRBJ2-4